The rows below give T cell receptor beta chains drawn from one sample of a study of blood T cell repertoires in COVID-19. Here immunoSEQ multiplex PCR was the method, and the copy in TCRdb shows in-frame clones only, minus some. The sample consists of about 42,000 clones, around four fifths of them appearing once. The sample was peripheral blood. These receptors were collected from a man aged 45-60 years with active COVID-19. Both conserved end residues are part of each CDR3. The D gene is left open where the match is weak. A row's size may be missing; if present it is once, few, many or a size class.

CDR3 protein | CDR3 DNA | V gene | D gene | J gene | CDR3 length | clone size
CASNPSGFSYNEQFF | TGTGCCAGCAATCCTAGCGGGTTCTCCTACAATGAGCAGTTCTTC | TRBV6-5 | TRBD2 | TRBJ2-1 | 15 | -
CASSPPSADVKSETQYF | TGTGCCAGCAGTCCCCCCTCAGCGGACGTTAAATCCGAGACCCAGTACTTC | TRBV28 | - | TRBJ2-5 | 17 | -
CVRSLAGRAQRSGANVLTF | TGTGTCAGAAGCTTAGCCGGGAGGGCCCAAAGATCTGGGGCCAACGTCCTGACTTTC | TRBV7-5 | - | TRBJ2-6 | 19 | -
CASSPSGETYNEQFF | TGCGCCAGCAGCCCTAGCGGGGAGACCTACAATGAGCAGTTCTTC | TRBV4-3 | TRBD2 | TRBJ2-1 | 15 | -
CASSLEQNYGYTF | TGTGCCAGCAGCTTGGAACAGAACTATGGCTACACCTTC | TRBV5-6 | - | TRBJ1-2 | 13 | -
CASSLLDKRQGGQFF | TGTGCCAGCAGCTTACTAGACAAACGCCAGGGGGGGCAGTTCTTC | TRBV5-5 | - | TRBJ2-1 | 15 | few
CASSPVLDSYNEQFF | TGCGCCAGCAGCCCAGTACTAGATTCCTACAATGAGCAGTTCTTC | TRBV4-1 | - | TRBJ2-1 | 15 | -
CASSYRTGGSYEQYF | TGTGCCAGCAGTTACCGGACAGGGGGCTCCTACGAGCAGTACTTC | TRBV6-5 | TRBD1 | TRBJ2-7 | 15 | once
CASSQGLTGHTGELFF | TGCGCCAGCAGCCAAGGGTTGACAGGACACACCGGGGAGCTGTTTTTT | TRBV4-3 | - | TRBJ2-2 | 16 | -
CASSITSSGANVLTF | TGTGCCAGTAGTATTACGAGCTCTGGGGCCAACGTCCTGACTTTC | TRBV19 | - | TRBJ2-6 | 15 | -
CASSKATGESYEQYF | TGTGCCAGCAGCAAAGCGACAGGGGAGTCCTACGAGCAGTACTTC | TRBV21-1 | - | TRBJ2-7 | 15 | -
CASSISRAGTGELFF | TGTGCCAGTAGTATCTCCCGGGCGGGCACCGGGGAGCTGTTTTTT | TRBV19 | - | TRBJ2-2 | 15 | -
CASSDIRGFPHTGELFF | TGTGCCAGCAGCGATATCCGGGGTTTTCCCCACACCGGGGAGCTGTTTTTT | TRBV7-6 | - | TRBJ2-2 | 17 | -
CASIEGGHGETQYF | TGTGCCAGCATCGAAGGGGGCCATGGAGAGACCCAGTACTTC | TRBV2 | TRBD1 | TRBJ2-5 | 14 | -